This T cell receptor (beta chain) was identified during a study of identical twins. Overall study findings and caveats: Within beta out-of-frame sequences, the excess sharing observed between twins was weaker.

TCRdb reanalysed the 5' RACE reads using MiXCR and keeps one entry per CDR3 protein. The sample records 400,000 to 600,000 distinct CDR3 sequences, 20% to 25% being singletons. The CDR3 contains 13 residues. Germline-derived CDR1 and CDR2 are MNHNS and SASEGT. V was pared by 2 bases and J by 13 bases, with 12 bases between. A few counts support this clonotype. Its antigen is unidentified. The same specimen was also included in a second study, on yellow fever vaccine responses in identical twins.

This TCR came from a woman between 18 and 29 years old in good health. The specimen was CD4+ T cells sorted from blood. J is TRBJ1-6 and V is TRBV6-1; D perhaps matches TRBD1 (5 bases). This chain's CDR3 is CASSEIGAGPLHF. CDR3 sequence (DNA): TGTGCCAGCAGTGAAATAGGGGCGGGGCCCCTCCACTTT.